This T cell receptor beta chain was sequenced for a study of cytomegalovirus exposure and HLA in healthy donors. Study information: The same platform was used for the 100 to 150 validation repertoires and the 500 to 700 first-cohort repertoires, a later analysis reported. Findings and caveats of the study: Specificity for CMV antigens was confirmed in vitro for a few of the CMV-associated chains. Most TCR sequences were uncommon, yet certain public TCRs appeared in many donors. In the roughly 130 validation repertoires, a later analysis found that first-cohort TCR clusters tended to co-occur.

The CDR3 loop spans 12 amino acids. The J segment lost 4 bases and the V segment lost 7 bases, leaving 6 bases of the junction unmatched. From germline, CDR1 is SQVTM and CDR2 ANQGSEA. Points on this clone: The antigen is unknown.

Measured with immunoSEQ multiplex PCR; TCRdb has only the in-frame clones, and not every one. The table lists roughly 70,000 clones, approximately 93% of them singletons. The source of this sequence is a man aged 18 to 30 in good health and CMV-seropositive. This chain connects TRBV29-1 to TRBJ1-1, with TRBD1 matching over 7 bases. Sequencing used PBMCs. DNA for the CDR3: TGCAGCGCCGTTACAGGGGCCACTGAAGCTTTCTTT. Translating it yields CSAVTGATEAFF. The full variable domain, with the rest looked up from reference TRBV29-1 and TRBJ1-1, is SAVISQKPSRDICQRGTSLTIQCQVDSQVTMMFWYRQQPGQSLTLIATANQGSEATYESGFVIDKFPISRPNLTFSTLTVSNMSPEDSSIYLCSAVTGATEAFFGQGTRLTVV.